This T cell receptor beta chain was sequenced for a study of cytotoxic CD8 clonotypes in ibrutinib-treated CLL. Worth noting for this clone: Its antigen is unidentified.

Study findings and constraints: Clonality climbed at ibrutinib response, then dropped toward baseline at progression.

CDR1 MDHEN and CDR2 SYDVKM come from the germline V gene. The trim removed 5 bases at V and 8 bases at J, leaving 10 bases unmatched. The CDR3 contains 15 residues. The protocol was immunoSEQ multiplex PCR, while the TCRdb copy is restricted to in-frame clones and leaves out a portion. The profile shows around 140,000 clones, 75% to 80% of them singletons. The chain carries TRBV28 and TRBJ1-1; 11 bases match TRBD1. The clonotype originates from a human donor with chronic lymphocytic leukemia. The sample in question was PBMCs, obtained after 24 months of ibrutinib treatment. The CDR3 DNA follows: TGTGCCAGCAGTCCCGGACAGGGGGCCATCGTAGAAGCTTTCTTT. This codes for CASSPGQGAIVEAFF.